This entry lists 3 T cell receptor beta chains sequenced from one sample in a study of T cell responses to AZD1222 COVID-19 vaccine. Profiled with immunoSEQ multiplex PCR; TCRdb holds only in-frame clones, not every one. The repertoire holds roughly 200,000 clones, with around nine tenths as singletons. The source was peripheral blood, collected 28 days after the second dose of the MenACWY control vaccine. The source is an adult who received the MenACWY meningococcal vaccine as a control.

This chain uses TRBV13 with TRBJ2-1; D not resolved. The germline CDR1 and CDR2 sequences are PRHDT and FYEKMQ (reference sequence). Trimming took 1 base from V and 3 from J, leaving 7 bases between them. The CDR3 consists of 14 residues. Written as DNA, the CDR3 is TGTGCCAGCAGCTTAGTCGGAGACTACAATGAGCAGTTCTTC. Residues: CASSLVGDYNEQFF.

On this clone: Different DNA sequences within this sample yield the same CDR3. CDR3 bases: TGTGCCAGCAGTTACTCGATCGGGTCGGAAGCTTTCTTT. It yields the protein CASSYSIGSEAFF. This chain links TRBV6-5 with TRBJ1-1; D not certain. The CDR3 has 13 amino acids. Germline assignment: CDR1 MNHEY and CDR2 SVGAGI. V lost 0 bases and J 8 bases, leaving 10 bases between the germline ends.

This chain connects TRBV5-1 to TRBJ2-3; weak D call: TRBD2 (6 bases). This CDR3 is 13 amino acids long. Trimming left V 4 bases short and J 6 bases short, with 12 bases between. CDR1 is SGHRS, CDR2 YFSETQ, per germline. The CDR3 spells CASSPGVEDTQYF. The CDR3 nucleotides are TGCGCCAGCAGCCCGGGGGTAGAGGATACGCAGTATTTT.